The 6 T cell receptor beta chains listed next were all sequenced from one sample in a study of blood T cell repertoires in COVID-19 (dated by TCRdb to 2018 to 2021). Library construction relied on the immunoSEQ multiplex PCR assay. Sourced from immuneACCESS, this table was stored by TCRdb with only in-frame sequences that have V and J called. A share of the clones is absent; for the studies checked, an unresolved V gene accounts for under half, and the remainder has no known explanation. Present in this sample are 70,000 to 95,000 clones, around four fifths of which were seen just once. Of the sample, under 2% is held by the ten largest clones. Sequenced sample: peripheral blood. These receptors came from an older woman with acute or convalescent COVID-19.

V is TRBV6-5 and J is TRBJ2-1; D might be TRBD1 (6 bases). The CDR3 runs 15 residues. The germline V and J ends were trimmed by 4 bases and 6 bases, with 16 bases remaining between them. Germline CDR1 is MNHEY and CDR2 is SVGAGI. The CDR3 is CASSSAATGRNEQFF. In DNA form, the CDR3 reads TGTGCCAGCAGTTCGGCGGCGACAGGCCGCAATGAGCAGTTCTTC.

V usage is TRBV7-2 and J usage is TRBJ2-7; 8 nucleotides align to TRBD2. Germline trimming cut 5 bases from V and 2 bases from J; bases unmatched to any gene: 5. The germline V gene has CDR1 SGHTA and CDR2 FQGNSA. This CDR3 spans 14 amino acids. The CDR3 DNA sequence: TGTGCCAGCAGCCGGAGCGGGGGACCCTACGAGCAGTACTTC. It is translated as CASSRSGGPYEQYF.

The rearrangement uses TRBV6-5 and TRBJ1-2, with 7 nucleotides matching TRBD1. Germline V gives CDR1 MNHEY, CDR2 SVGAGI. V lost 5 bases to trimming and J lost 5 bases; unmatched junction nucleotides: 2. The CDR3 has 12 residues. CDR3 loop: CASSQGVYGYTF. The DNA of the CDR3 is TGTGCCAGCAGTCAGGGGGTATATGGCTACACCTTC.

This chain links TRBV11-2 with TRBJ2-1, with 9 positions matching TRBD2. CDR3 length: 15 residues. The J segment lost 5 bases and the V segment lost 5 bases, leaving 7 bases of the junction unmatched. The germline V gene encodes CDR1 SGHAT and CDR2 FQNNGV. The CDR3 DNA reads as TGTGCCAGCAGCCACCTAGCGGGAAACAACAATGAGCAGTTCTTC. Translating gives CASSHLAGNNNEQFF.

This clone was seen more than once but under ten times. For the CDR3, the DNA is TGTGCCAGCAGTGGACCTTGGGACAGCCCGAGGAAAGAGACCCAGTACTTC. Translating gives CASSGPWDSPRKETQYF. The V gene is TRBV6-1, the J gene TRBJ2-5, with 7 bases aligning to TRBD1. The germline V gene has CDR1 MNHNS and CDR2 SASEGT. This CDR3 comprises 17 residues. J was trimmed by 3 bases and V by 4 bases; bases with no gene match: 14.

This clone is a singleton in its sample. The rearrangement uses TRBV28 and TRBJ1-4, with 7 positions matching TRBD1. Unmatched junction bases numbered 18, after V lost 3 bases and J lost 2 bases. The CDR3 runs 20 residues. Germline CDR1 reads MDHEN; CDR2 reads SYDVKM. CDR3 nucleotide sequence: TGTGCCAGCAGTTTCCCTTCCCCCCGACAGGGAGTTCCGACTAATGAAAAACTGTTTTTT. As protein: CASSFPSPRQGVPTNEKLFF.